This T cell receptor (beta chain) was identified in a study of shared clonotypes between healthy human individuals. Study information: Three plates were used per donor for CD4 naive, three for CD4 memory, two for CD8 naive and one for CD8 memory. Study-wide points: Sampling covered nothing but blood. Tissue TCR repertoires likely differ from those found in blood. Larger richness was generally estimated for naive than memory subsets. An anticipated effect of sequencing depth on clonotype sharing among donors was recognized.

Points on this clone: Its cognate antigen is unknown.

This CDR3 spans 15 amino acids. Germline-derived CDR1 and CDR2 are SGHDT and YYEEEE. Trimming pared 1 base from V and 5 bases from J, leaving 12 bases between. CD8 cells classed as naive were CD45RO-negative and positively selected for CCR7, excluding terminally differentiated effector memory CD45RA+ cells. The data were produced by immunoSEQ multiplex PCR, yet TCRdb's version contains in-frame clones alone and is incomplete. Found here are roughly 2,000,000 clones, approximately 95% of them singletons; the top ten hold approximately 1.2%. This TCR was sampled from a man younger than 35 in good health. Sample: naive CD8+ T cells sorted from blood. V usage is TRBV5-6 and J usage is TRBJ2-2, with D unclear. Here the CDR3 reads CASSLLFTETGELFF. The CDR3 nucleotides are TGTGCCAGCAGCTTGCTCTTTACTGAAACCGGGGAGCTGTTTTTT.